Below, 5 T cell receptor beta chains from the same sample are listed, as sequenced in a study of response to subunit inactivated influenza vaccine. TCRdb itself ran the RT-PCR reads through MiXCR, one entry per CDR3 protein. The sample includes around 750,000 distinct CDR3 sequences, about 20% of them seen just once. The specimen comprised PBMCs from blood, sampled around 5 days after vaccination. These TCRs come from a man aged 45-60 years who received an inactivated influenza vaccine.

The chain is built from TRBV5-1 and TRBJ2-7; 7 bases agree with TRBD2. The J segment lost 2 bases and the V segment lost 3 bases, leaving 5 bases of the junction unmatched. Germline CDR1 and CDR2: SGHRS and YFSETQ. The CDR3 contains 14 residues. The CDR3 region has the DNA TGCGCCAGCAGCTCCGGGGGAGGGCCCTACGAGCAGTACTTC. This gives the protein CASSSGGGPYEQYF.

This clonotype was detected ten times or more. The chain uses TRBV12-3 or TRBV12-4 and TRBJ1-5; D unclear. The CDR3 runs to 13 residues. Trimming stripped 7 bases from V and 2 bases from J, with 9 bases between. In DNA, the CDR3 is TGTGCCAGCACCCTTGGGGGCAATCAGCCCCAGCATTTT. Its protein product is CASTLGGNQPQHF.

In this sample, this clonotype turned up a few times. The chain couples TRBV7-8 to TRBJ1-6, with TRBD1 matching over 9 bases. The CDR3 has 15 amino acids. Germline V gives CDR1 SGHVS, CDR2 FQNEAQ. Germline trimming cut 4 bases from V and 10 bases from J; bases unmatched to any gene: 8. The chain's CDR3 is CASSYVDRGQSPLHF. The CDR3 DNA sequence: TGTGCCAGCAGCTATGTGGACAGGGGTCAATCACCCCTCCACTTT.

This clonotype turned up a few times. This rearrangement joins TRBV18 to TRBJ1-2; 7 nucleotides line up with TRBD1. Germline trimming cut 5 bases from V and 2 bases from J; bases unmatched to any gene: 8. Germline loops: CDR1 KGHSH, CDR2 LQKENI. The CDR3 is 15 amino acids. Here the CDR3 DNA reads TGTGCCAGCTCATCAACAGGGGCGGGCAACTATGGCTACACCTTC. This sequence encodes CASSSTGAGNYGYTF.

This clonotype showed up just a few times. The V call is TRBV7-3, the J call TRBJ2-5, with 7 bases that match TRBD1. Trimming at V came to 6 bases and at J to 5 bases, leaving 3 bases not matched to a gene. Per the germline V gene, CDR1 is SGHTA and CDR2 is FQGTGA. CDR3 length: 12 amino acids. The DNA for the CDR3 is TGTGCCAGCAGGTCACAGGGGGAGACCCAGTACTTC. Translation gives CASRSQGETQYF.